These 25 T cell receptor beta chains were sequenced from one sample in a study of CD8+ T cells in alopecia areata. Extracted from the samples, RNA was reverse transcribed into cDNA to serve as the sequencing template. Measured with immunoSEQ multiplex PCR; TCRdb has only the in-frame clones, and not every one. The sample lists over 200,000 clones, approximately 61% occurring once. The source was CD4+ T cells sorted from blood, collected at week 0. Source of these receptors: a human donor with alopecia areata.

The chain recombines TRBV30 with TRBJ2-3, with TRBD1 identical over 8 bases. The germline V gene has CDR1 GTSNPN and CDR2 SVGIG (reference sequence). V was pared by 4 bases and J by 5 bases, with 5 bases of the junction left unmatched. The length of the CDR3 is 13 residues. The CDR3 loop reads CAWTGGDLDTQYF. The CDR3 DNA sequence: TGTGCCTGGACAGGGGGCGACTTAGATACGCAGTATTTT.

This chain links TRBV25-1 with TRBJ2-1; tentatively, D is TRBD2 (5 bases). Germline loops: CDR1 MGHDK, CDR2 SYGVNS. The CDR3 spans 15 residues. The V gene lost 6 bases and the J gene lost 1 base, with 13 bases spanning the gap. CDR3 residues: CASRTDSTSYNEQFF. DNA of the CDR3: TGTGCCAGCAGAACGGACTCAACGTCCTACAATGAGCAGTTCTTC.

This clone was picked up a small number of times. The rearrangement uses TRBV27 and TRBJ2-1; TRBD2 matches at 13 bases. J was trimmed by 4 bases and V by 4 bases; bases with no gene match: 4. The CDR3 covers 16 residues. The V gene's germline CDR1 is MNHEY and CDR2 SMNVEV (reference sequence). The CDR3 is CASSSWTSGSYNEQFF. The CDR3 nucleotides read TGTGCCAGCAGTTCATGGACTAGCGGGAGTTACAATGAGCAGTTCTTC.

This clone was recorded a few times. The J gene is TRBJ2-1, the V gene TRBV7-9; 15 positions match TRBD2. This CDR3 comprises 16 residues. J gave up 6 bases and V 4 bases, and 4 bases lay outside the gene matches. In germline, CDR1 is SEHNR, CDR2 FQNEAQ (reference sequence). Here the CDR3 reads CASSSGTSGRINEQFF. The CDR3 nucleotides are TGTGCCAGCAGCTCTGGGACTAGCGGGAGGATCAATGAGCAGTTCTTC.

V and J are TRBV9 and TRBJ2-7; TRBD2 matches 10 bases. The V segment lost 1 base and the J segment 4 bases; nucleotides outside the gene matches: 5. CDR1 and CDR2 from the germline V gene are SGDLS and YYNGEE. The CDR3 runs to 15 residues. This chain's CDR3 is CASSVIAGGVYEQYF. CDR3 coding DNA: TGTGCCAGCAGCGTAATAGCGGGGGGAGTTTACGAGCAGTACTTC.

This rearrangement joins TRBV5-1 to TRBJ1-1, with D maybe TRBD1 (6 bases). This CDR3 comprises 13 residues. Trimming removed 4 bases from V and 3 bases from J, with 10 bases in between. The germline V gene encodes CDR1 SGHRS and CDR2 YFSETQ. The CDR3 region is CASSSNRDTEAFF. CDR3 nucleotide sequence: TGCGCCAGCAGCAGCAACAGGGACACTGAAGCTTTCTTT.

This sequence joins TRBV14 and TRBJ1-1, with TRBD1 as a possible D gene (5 bases). From germline, CDR1 is SGHDN and CDR2 FVKESK. Trimming left V 0 bases short and J 2 bases short, with 28 bases between. The length of the CDR3 is 21 residues. The CDR3 nucleotides read TGTGCCAGCAGCCAAGAAGTGAGACAGACCCGGGCCAGGCCCTTTAACACTGAAGCTTTCTTT. This codes for CASSQEVRQTRARPFNTEAFF.

The chain carries TRBV25-1 and TRBJ2-2, with D maybe TRBD1 (6 bases). Trimming stripped 4 bases from V and 6 bases from J, with 15 bases between. The CDR3 is 15 residues long. From germline, CDR1 is MGHDK and CDR2 SYGVNS. CDR3 sequence reads: CASSAPGAIAGELFF. The CDR3 DNA reads as TGTGCCAGCAGTGCCCCAGGGGCGATCGCCGGGGAGCTGTTTTTT.

This clone was counted only a few times. This chain links TRBV5-6 with TRBJ1-6; D is uncertain. The CDR3 spans 13 residues. Germline CDR1 is SGHDT and CDR2 is YYEEEE. Trimming shortened V by 1 base and J by 8 bases, and 7 bases separated the two germline ends. CDR3 protein: CASSLTWDSPLHF. The CDR3 DNA reads as TGTGCCAGCAGCTTGACGTGGGATTCACCCCTCCACTTT.

The chain is built from TRBV5-1 and TRBJ2-1; D is unresolved. Trimming pared 2 bases from V and 0 bases from J, leaving 12 bases between. Looked up from germline, CDR1 is SGHRS and CDR2 is YFSETQ. The CDR3 has 16 amino acids. This CDR3 is CASSFQQSSSYNEQFF. CDR3 DNA sequence: TGCGCCAGCAGCTTCCAACAGAGCAGCTCCTACAATGAGCAGTTCTTC.

This clone came up once. The chain links TRBV27 to TRBJ1-1; 8 bases are a match to TRBD1. V was pared by 6 bases and J by 5 bases, with 11 bases of the junction left unmatched. The CDR3 is 15 amino acids. CDR1 MNHEY and CDR2 SMNVEV come from the germline V gene (reference sequence). DNA of the CDR3: TGTGCCAGCAGAGACGGACAGGGTGGTAAGACTGAAGCTTTCTTT. It specifies CASRDGQGGKTEAFF.

The CDR3 here is CSAWIENEKLFF. CDR3 DNA: TGCAGCGCTTGGATAGAAAATGAAAAACTGTTTTTT. The chain carries TRBV29-1 and TRBJ1-4; no clear D. Germline V gene data show CDR1 as SQVTM and CDR2 as ANQGSEA. This CDR3 contains 12 residues. V lost 7 bases, J lost 5 bases, and 11 bases lay in between.

This chain links TRBV30 with TRBJ2-7; perhaps D is TRBD1 or TRBD2 (5 bases each). CDR3 length equals 13 residues. Germline-derived CDR1 and CDR2 are GTSNPN and SVGIG (reference sequence). Trimming left V 0 bases short and J 3 bases short, with 9 bases between. CDR3 bases: TGTGCCTGGAGTGTACAGAGGGGCTACGAGCAGTACTTC. Translation gives CAWSVQRGYEQYF.

The J gene is TRBJ2-1, the V gene TRBV6-5, with 8 bases fitting TRBD1. CDR1 is MNHEY and CDR2 is SVGAGI in the germline V gene. The J segment lost 8 bases and the V segment lost 0 bases, leaving 6 bases of the junction unmatched. The CDR3 spans 15 residues. The CDR3 DNA follows: TGTGCCAGCAGTTACTCGAACAGGGGGGTCGATGAGCAGTTCTTC. As protein: CASSYSNRGVDEQFF.

This clone was observed a handful of times. This chain connects TRBV5-1 to TRBJ2-1; D not resolved. The CDR3 consists of 12 residues. Germline V gene data show CDR1 as SGHRS and CDR2 as YFSETQ. V shed 2 bases and J shed 6 bases, with 6 bases lying between them. As DNA, the CDR3 is TGCGCCAGCAGCTTCTTAGGCAATGAGCAGTTCTTC. Amino acid sequence: CASSFLGNEQFF.

The CDR3 nucleotides are TGTGCCAGCAGTGAAGACCAGGGACGGCGAGGCTACACCTTC. It codes for CASSEDQGRRGYTF. J is TRBJ1-2 and V is TRBV2, with a possible D match to TRBD1 (5 bases). The CDR3 loop spans 14 amino acids. CDR1 and CDR2 (germline): SNHLY, FYNNEI. Trimming shortened V by 1 base and J by 8 bases, and 14 bases separated the two germline ends. Variable domain in full (rest from reference TRBV2 and TRBJ1-2): EPEVTQTPSHQVTQMGQEVILRCVPISNHLYFYWYRQILGQKVEFLVSFYNNEISEKSEIFDDQFSVERPDGSNFTLKIRSTKLEDSAMYFCASSEDQGRRGYTFGSGTRLTVV.

The chain is built from TRBV11-2 and TRBJ2-7; the D gene is possibly TRBD1 (5 bases). The V gene's germline CDR1 is SGHAT and CDR2 FQNNGV. CDR3 length equals 15 residues. V gave up 0 bases and J gave up 6 bases, with 15 bases separating them. The CDR3 DNA reads TGTGCCAGCAGCTTAGATGGCACAGGTACCGCCGAGCAGTACTTC. Translating gives CASSLDGTGTAEQYF.

As for this clone: The sample holds other DNA sequences that translate to the same CDR3. This chain uses TRBV30 with TRBJ2-2; D is uncertain. The CDR3 consists of 11 residues. Germline V CDR1 and CDR2: GTSNPN, SVGIG (reference sequence). Deletions cut 5 bases from V and 8 bases from J, with 9 bases between. The chain's CDR3 is CAWSGVGELFF. For the CDR3, the DNA is TGTGCCTGGTCAGGCGTTGGGGAGCTGTTTTTT.

The V and J genes are TRBV14 and TRBJ2-6; no definite D call. V was cut by 0 bases and J by 4 bases, with 10 bases left in between. The CDR3 covers 16 residues. Germline values: CDR1 SGHDN, CDR2 FVKESK. CDR3 in DNA: TGTGCCAGCAGCCAAGAACAGTTTGCCGGGGCCAACGTCCTGACTTTC. Protein sequence: CASSQEQFAGANVLTF.

The CDR3: CAWSRTLESYGYTF. CDR3 sequence (DNA): TGTGCCTGGAGTAGGACGTTGGAGAGCTATGGCTACACCTTC. The chain carries TRBV30 and TRBJ1-2; D is uncertain. The germline CDR1 and CDR2 sequences are GTSNPN and SVGIG (reference sequence). The V end lost 2 bases, the J end lost 4 bases, and 14 bases lay between the germline ends. There are 14 residues in the CDR3.

V usage is TRBV6-5 and J usage is TRBJ2-7; the D gene is possibly TRBD1 (5 bases). Germline V gene lookup returns CDR1 MNHEY and CDR2 SVGAGI. Trimming took 0 bases from V and 0 from J, leaving 12 bases between them. This CDR3 is built from 16 residues. In DNA, the CDR3 is TGTGCCAGCAGTTACTCATTCCCAGGGCCCTCCTACGAGCAGTACTTC. It translates to CASSYSFPGPSYEQYF.

The sample holds one count of this clone. J is TRBJ2-1 and V is TRBV7-9, with 7 bases fitting TRBD1. V gave up 4 bases and J gave up 12 bases; unmatched junction bases: 6. This CDR3 spans 12 amino acids. The germline V gene has CDR1 SEHNR and CDR2 FQNEAQ (reference sequence). CDR3 nucleotide sequence: TGTGCCAGCAGCTCGACAGGGTCTGGGCAGTTCTTC. This codes for CASSSTGSGQFF.

This clone has just a few counts. The chain is built from TRBV29-1 and TRBJ1-5, with TRBD1 as a possible D gene (6 bases). Germline V lookup: CDR1 SQVTM, CDR2 ANQGSEA. The V gene lost 5 bases and the J gene lost 9 bases, with 20 bases spanning the gap. The CDR3 consists of 14 residues. CDR3 residues: CSVIEDSRGGPQHF. In nucleotides, the CDR3 is TGCAGCGTTATTGAGGACAGCCGCGGGGGGCCCCAGCATTTT.

This clone was counted once. The CDR3 loop reads CAYETGLSGANVLTF. CDR3 nucleotide sequence: TGTGCCTACGAGACAGGGCTCTCTGGGGCCAACGTCCTGACTTTC. This chain uses TRBV30 with TRBJ2-6; 7 bases align to TRBD1. Germline values: CDR1 GTSNPN, CDR2 SVGIG (reference sequence). The CDR3 runs 15 residues. V lost 7 bases and J lost 0; bases outside the gene matches: 6.

The chain is built from TRBV2 and TRBJ2-3; possibly TRBD2 for D (6 bases). V lost 4 bases and J lost 5, with 10 bases in between. The CDR3 runs 13 residues. CDR1 SNHLY and CDR2 FYNNEI come from the germline V gene. The CDR3 is CASSGGTGDTQYF. Here the CDR3 DNA reads TGTGCCAGCAGTGGGGGGACTGGAGATACGCAGTATTTT.